This entry describes one T cell receptor beta chain. The antigen remains undetermined. Clones were sequenced by immunoSEQ multiplex PCR, and TCRdb holds only the in-frame ones, with some missing. The table records 4,000 to 6,500 clones, approximately 87% of them present only once. The record originates from a study of B cell selection in AIRE deficiency. General study results and limits: Shared Treg sequences had shorter CDR3s, biased toward rearrangements with few non-templated insertions. Tconv and Treg cells from AIRE-deficient patients resembled healthy donors in TCRBV usage, CDR3 length and diversity. Of a few thousand shared Treg TCRbeta sequences, about 30% were healthy-only, 7.5% to 10% patient-only. Roughly 28% of healthy-donor shared Treg TCRbeta sequences appeared in patient Tconv cells.

Regulatory T cells were sorted as CD4+CD25hiCD127low/negative cells. What was sequenced was Tregs sorted from PBMCs. The sequence derives from a human donor with AIRE deficiency.

CDR3 in amino acids: CASTRQFYEQYF. The CDR3 DNA reads TGTGCCAGCACCAGACAGTTCTACGAGCAGTACTTC. The J gene is TRBJ2-7, the V gene TRBV28; D is perhaps TRBD1 (5 bases). The CDR3 loop spans 12 amino acids. V was clipped by 7 bases and J by 3 bases, with 10 bases between them. CDR1 MDHEN and CDR2 SYDVKM come from the germline V gene. The whole variable domain, filled in from reference TRBV28 and TRBJ2-7, reads DVKVTQSSRYLVKRTGEKVFLECVQDMDHENMFWYRQDPGLGLRLIYFSYDVKMKEKGDIPEGYSVSREKKERFSLILESASTNQTSMYLCASTRQFYEQYFGPGTRLTVT.